A single sample is the source of the 2 T cell receptor beta chains below, sequenced in a study of cytomegalovirus exposure and HLA in healthy donors (dated by TCRdb to between 2016 and 2019). Library prep was done by the immunoSEQ multiplex PCR assay. A mixture of 60 forward primers for TCR Vbeta segments and 13 reverse primers for TCR Jbeta segments was used in the multiplex PCR. TCRdb limited this immuneACCESS table to in-frame rearrangements with V and J called. A share of clones is missing; checked studies link under half to unresolved V genes, and the rest is unexplained. Recorded for this sample are 150,000 to 200,000 clones; about 75% of them occurred a single time. Clones ranked in the top ten supply about 8% of the sample. Sequencing was carried out using PBMCs. The receptor set was obtained from a woman in her 40s in good health and CMV-seropositive.

This clone showed up just a few times. CDR3 coding DNA: TGTGCCTGGGACCAGGGTAGGGCTGGGGCCAACGTCCTGACTTTC. Protein: CAWDQGRAGANVLTF. V and J are TRBV30 and TRBJ2-6; weak D call: TRBD1 (5 bases). V was pared by 5 bases and J by 2 bases, with 13 bases between. Germline lookup yields CDR1 GTSNPN and CDR2 SVGIG (reference sequence). This CDR3 has 15 residues.

The genes are TRBV10-3 and TRBJ2-5; 8 bases are a match to TRBD2. V shed 5 bases, J shed 4 bases, and the junction held 9 bases outside the gene matches. The CDR3 runs 15 residues. From germline, CDR1 is ENHRY and CDR2 SYGVKD. CDR3 region: CAISPQVAGGETQYF. The CDR3 coding sequence is TGTGCCATCAGTCCTCAGGTGGCGGGAGGAGAGACCCAGTACTTC.